The rows below give T cell receptor beta chains drawn from one sample of a study of tumor-infiltrating lymphocytes in localized non-small cell lung cancer. Only in-frame clones appear in the TCRdb table, and some are missing; sequencing was by immunoSEQ multiplex PCR. The sample has under 25,000 clones; about two thirds are singletons. The specimen was lung tumor tissue. The source of these receptors is a human donor with non-small cell lung cancer. The CDR3 runs from the conserved cysteine through the conserved F or W. The D gene is left open where the match is weak. Rows give clone size only sometimes, using once, few, many, or a class for an expanded clone.

CDR3 length: 13
D gene: -
V gene: TRBV6-1
clone size: few
J gene: TRBJ1-2
CDR3 DNA: TGTGCCAGCAGTGTTAACAGCTTCTATGGCTACACCTTC
CDR3 protein: CASSVNSFYGYTF

CDR3 length: 11
D gene: -
V gene: TRBV20-1
clone size: -
J gene: TRBJ2-7
CDR3 DNA: TGCAGTGCTAGAGATATCGTCGAGCAGTACTTC
CDR3 protein: CSARDIVEQYF

CDR3 length: 13
D gene: TRBD1
V gene: TRBV6-1
clone size: -
J gene: TRBJ1-1
CDR3 DNA: TGTGCCAGCAGACAGGGGGCAACGACTGAAGCTTTCTTT
CDR3 protein: CASRQGATTEAFF

CDR3 length: 13
D gene: -
V gene: TRBV27
clone size: -
J gene: TRBJ1-1
CDR3 DNA: TGTGCCAGCAGTTTACGGACAGAAAGCCAAGCTTTCTTT
CDR3 protein: CASSLRTESQAFF

CDR3 length: 11
D gene: -
V gene: TRBV5-6
clone size: -
J gene: TRBJ2-5
CDR3 DNA: TGTGCCAGCAGCTTTCAAGAGACCCAGTACTTC
CDR3 protein: CASSFQETQYF

CDR3 length: 16
D gene: TRBD1
V gene: TRBV6-1
clone size: -
J gene: TRBJ1-5
CDR3 DNA: TGTGCCAGCAGTGGGGACAGGGGGCATCGCAATCAGCCCCAGCATTTT
CDR3 protein: CASSGDRGHRNQPQHF

CDR3 length: 13
D gene: -
V gene: TRBV11-2
clone size: -
J gene: TRBJ1-1
CDR3 DNA: TGTGCCAGCAGCCCTACAGGGCTCGAAGAAGCTTTCTTT
CDR3 protein: CASSPTGLEEAFF

CDR3 length: 14
D gene: -
V gene: TRBV28
clone size: few
J gene: TRBJ1-1
CDR3 DNA: TGTGCCAGCAGTTTACTCACCATGAACACTGAAGCTTTCTTT
CDR3 protein: CASSLLTMNTEAFF

CDR3 length: 16
D gene: TRBD1
V gene: TRBV9
clone size: few
J gene: TRBJ1-1
CDR3 DNA: TGTGCCAGCAGCGTAGGCGGGAGGGGGCCTAGCACTGAAGCTTTCTTT
CDR3 protein: CASSVGGRGPSTEAFF

CDR3 length: 14
D gene: -
V gene: TRBV9
clone size: -
J gene: TRBJ2-7
CDR3 DNA: TGTGCCAGCAGCGTAGTCGGGACGTCCTACGAGCAGTACTTC
CDR3 protein: CASSVVGTSYEQYF

CDR3 length: 12
D gene: -
V gene: TRBV19
clone size: once
J gene: TRBJ1-1
CDR3 DNA: TGTGCCAGTAGTTCCAGGGTGGCTGAAGCTTTCTTT
CDR3 protein: CASSSRVAEAFF

CDR3 length: 14
D gene: -
V gene: TRBV7-2
clone size: -
J gene: TRBJ2-7
CDR3 DNA: TGTGCCAGCAGCTTAGGGGGGATGGGTACCGAGCAGTACTTC
CDR3 protein: CASSLGGMGTEQYF

CDR3 length: 15
D gene: -
V gene: TRBV27
clone size: -
J gene: TRBJ1-5
CDR3 DNA: TGTGCCAGCAGTTGGGGGTATAAAGGGGATCAGCCCCAGCATTTT
CDR3 protein: CASSWGYKGDQPQHF

CDR3 length: 14
D gene: -
V gene: TRBV15
clone size: -
J gene: TRBJ2-7
CDR3 DNA: TGTGCCACCAGCAGAGATGGCGTTGGCTACGAGCAGTACTTC
CDR3 protein: CATSRDGVGYEQYF

CDR3 length: 14
D gene: TRBD1
V gene: TRBV5-6
clone size: few
J gene: TRBJ1-1
CDR3 DNA: TGTGCCAGCAGCTTGGACAGGGGCGGAACTGAAGCTTTCTTT
CDR3 protein: CASSLDRGGTEAFF

CDR3 length: 14
D gene: -
V gene: TRBV7-2
clone size: -
J gene: TRBJ1-2
CDR3 DNA: TGTGCCAGCAGCCCCACCTCAGGGAATTATGGCTACACCTTC
CDR3 protein: CASSPTSGNYGYTF